One sample yielded the 11 T cell receptor beta chains listed below, sequenced in a study of T cells in Graves' hyperthyroidism and ophthalmopathy. Amplification yielded TCR beta CDR3 regions, with RNA transcripts as the source. An initial round of RT-PCR targeting the TCR CDR3 relied on the HTBI primer set. Using its own MiXCR run on the multiplex PCR reads, TCRdb lists one record per CDR3 protein. This sample has tens of thousands of distinct CDR3 sequences, with roughly 51% found just once. Specimen: peripheral blood or thyroid tissue (not recorded which). Receptors originate from a man between 18 and 29 years old with Graves' hyperthyroidism.

This chain connects TRBV29-1 to TRBJ2-5, with D perhaps TRBD1 or TRBD2 (6 bases each). Deletions cut 5 bases from V and 5 bases from J, with 18 bases between. The CDR3 runs to 14 residues. The germline CDR1 and CDR2 sequences are SQVTM and ANQGSEA. The DNA of the CDR3 is TGCAGCGTTTGGGGGGCAGGGAGCGGGGAGACCCAGTACTTC. Encoded protein: CSVWGAGSGETQYF.

A word on this clonotype: A much larger clonotype is one base distant, so this may be a read error. V gene TRBV7-2 combines with J gene TRBJ2-2, with 10 bases identical to TRBD1. The germline gives CDR1 SGHTA, CDR2 FQGNSA. Trimming at V came to 5 bases and at J to 2 bases, leaving 11 bases not matched to a gene. This CDR3 is built from 18 residues. CDR3: CASSTRPGTGDNTGELFF. DNA for the CDR3: TGTGCCAGCAGCACGCGACCCGGGACAGGGGACAACACCGGGGAGCTGTTTTTT.

In this sample, this clonotype turned up a few times. This chain uses TRBV30 with TRBJ2-2; D not certain. The V end lost 0 bases, the J end lost 4 bases, and 6 bases lay between the germline ends. The length of the CDR3 is 13 residues. Germline values: CDR1 GTSNPN, CDR2 SVGIG (reference sequence). CDR3 sequence reads: CAWSVGGTGELFF. CDR3 nucleotides: TGTGCCTGGAGTGTAGGCGGCACCGGGGAGCTGTTTTTT.

J is TRBJ1-2 and V is TRBV10-3, with D tentatively TRBD1 (6 bases). The CDR3 extends over 14 amino acids. V was shortened by 6 bases and J by 4 bases, with 15 bases between the two germline ends. Germline CDR1 is ENHRY and CDR2 is SYGVKD. The CDR3 nucleotides are TGTGCCATCAGCGGGACAACCGGATCCTATGGCTACACCTTC. Protein: CAISGTTGSYGYTF.

This clonotype has ten or more counts. V usage is TRBV2 and J usage is TRBJ1-5; TRBD1 matches 7 bases. This CDR3 comprises 15 residues. J gave up 9 bases and V 3 bases, and 11 bases lay outside the gene matches. Germline assignment: CDR1 SNHLY and CDR2 FYNNEI. CDR3 nucleotide sequence: TGTGCCAGCAGTGACGGGACAGAGAGAATCTTGCCCCAGCATTTT. Translating it yields CASSDGTERILPQHF.

This clonotype was seen ten or more times. CDR3 amino acids: CATSRDRRKGSSYEQYF. The CDR3 DNA is TGTGCCACCAGCAGAGATCGCCGAAAGGGGAGCTCCTACGAGCAGTACTTC. The chain couples TRBV15 to TRBJ2-7; D possibly uses TRBD1 or TRBD2 (5 bases each). CDR1 and CDR2 from the germline V gene are LNHNV and YYDKDF (reference sequence). Trimming left V 0 bases short and J 0 bases short, with 15 bases between. The CDR3 extends over 17 amino acids.

This clonotype was observed many times. The chain has TRBV20-1 and TRBJ1-5; possible D gene TRBD1, 6 bases. The CDR3 is 15 amino acids. The V and J ends lost 3 bases and 3 bases respectively, with 15 bases between them. Germline CDR1 DFQATT, CDR2 SNEGSKA (reference sequence). CDR3 in amino acids: CSASGVDRFNQPQHF. The CDR3 DNA reads as TGCAGTGCTAGTGGGGTCGACAGGTTCAATCAGCCCCAGCATTTT.

The J gene is TRBJ1-2, the V gene TRBV20-1, with D unclear. Per germline, CDR1 DFQATT and CDR2 SNEGSKA (reference sequence). The V gene lost 5 bases and the J gene lost 1 base, with 14 bases spanning the gap. The CDR3 loop spans 14 amino acids. CDR3: CSAVTGDFNYGYTF. The CDR3 bases are TGCAGTGCTGTGACCGGAGATTTTAACTATGGCTACACCTTC.

This clonotype was counted ten times or more. The chain uses TRBV13 and TRBJ1-1; a possible D gene is TRBD1 (5 bases). The length of the CDR3 is 14 residues. V lost 5 bases, J lost 4 bases, and 14 bases lay in between. Germline lookup yields CDR1 PRHDT and CDR2 FYEKMQ (reference sequence). CDR3 coding DNA: TGTGCCAGCAGCCCCCACCGGGGACCCACTGAAGCTTTCTTT. The encoded protein is CASSPHRGPTEAFF.

This clonotype was seen ten or more times. The chain employs TRBV6-2 or TRBV6-3 and TRBJ2-7, with D possibly being TRBD2 (6 bases). CDR1 and CDR2 (germline): MNHEY, SVGEGT. Deletions cut 5 bases from V and 4 bases from J, with 12 bases between. This CDR3 region has 13 residues. The chain's CDR3 is CASSLSAGYEQYF. DNA for the CDR3: TGTGCCAGCAGTCTCTCGGCGGGATACGAGCAGTACTTC.

This clonotype has at least ten counts. The CDR3 nucleotides read TGTGCCAGCAGCCTAAGAACCACGACAGGGCGGGTCTATGGCTACACCTTC. Its translation is CASSLRTTTGRVYGYTF. The chain has TRBV7-2 and TRBJ1-2, with 7 nucleotides matching TRBD1. The trim removed 5 bases at V and 4 bases at J, leaving 16 bases unmatched. CDR3 length: 17 amino acids. From germline, CDR1 is SGHTA and CDR2 FQGNSA.